The TCR beta chain described here comes from a study of shared clonotypes between healthy human individuals. The study, taken as a whole, reports: Investigators expected sequencing depth to affect clonotype sharing among donors.

Turning to this clone: Its specificity is unknown.

After removal of 5 bases from V and 4 bases from J, the junction contained 9 bases not matched to a gene. The CDR3 is 15 amino acids. Per germline, CDR1 SGHVS and CDR2 FQNEAQ. The repertoire was sequenced with immunoSEQ multiplex PCR; TCRdb's copy has only in-frame clones and lacks some. The sample includes around 720,000 clones, less than 80% of them seen just once. The chain recombines TRBV7-8 with TRBJ2-7; TRBD1 aligns across 9 bases. This receptor was obtained from a woman aged 25 to 39 in good health. Sequencing used memory CD4+ T cells sorted from blood. Subset noted: CD45RA-negative fraction. The CDR3 region has the DNA TGTGCCAGCAGCGTGGGGACAGGGCCGATTTACGAGCAGTACTTC. Its protein product is CASSVGTGPIYEQYF.